Each of the 9 T cell receptor beta chains below was sequenced from the same sample in a study of T cell changes during pregnancy in multiple sclerosis (dated by TCRdb to the late 2010s). Libraries were prepared through the immunoSEQ multiplex PCR assay. TCRdb carries this immuneACCESS record with in-frame sequences only. Its versions omit some clonotypes, under half of them owing to an unresolved V gene in the studies checked, with the rest unexplained. The sample table contains some 16,000 clones; only one count was recorded for approximately 83% of them. The ten largest clonotypes hold about 18% of the sample. Specimen: CD8+ T cells from peripheral blood mononuclear cells, collected after pregnancy. Receptors were obtained from a female donor in good health, enrolled as a control in a pregnancy study.

This chain links TRBV6-1 with TRBJ1-1; D gene uncertain. This CDR3 is 13 amino acids long. The germline V and J ends were trimmed by 7 bases and 7 bases, with 16 bases remaining between them. Germline lookup yields CDR1 MNHNS and CDR2 SASEGT. DNA for the CDR3: TGTGCCAGCACGGAGACGGAGGTCGGTGAAGCTTTCTTT. Its translation: CASTETEVGEAFF.

The V and J genes are TRBV10-3 and TRBJ2-3, with 11 bases aligning to TRBD2. V lost 7 bases, J lost 4 bases, and 10 bases stayed unmatched. The CDR3 contains 16 residues. The germline gives CDR1 ENHRY, CDR2 SYGVKD. In nucleotides, the CDR3 is TGTGCCATCACGGAGACTAGCGGGGTTAGGGCAGATACGCAGTATTTT. The encoded protein is CAITETSGVRADTQYF.

The V call is TRBV7-9, the J call TRBJ1-4; maybe TRBD1 (5 bases). V shed 5 bases and J shed 2 bases, with 15 bases lying between them. The CDR3 is made up of 16 amino acids. Looked up from germline, CDR1 is SEHNR and CDR2 is FQNEAQ (reference sequence). CDR3 nucleotides: TGTGCCAGCAGCACTAGCAGCAGGGCCACTAATGAAAAACTGTTTTTT. Translating it yields CASSTSSRATNEKLFF. Full variable domain (missing parts from reference TRBV7-9 and TRBJ1-4): DTGVSQNPRHKITKRGQNVTFRCDPISEHNRLYWYRQTLGQGPEFLTYFQNEAQLEKSRLLSDRFSAERPKGSFSTLEIQRTEQGDSAMYLCASSTSSRATNEKLFFGSGTQLSVL.

The V and J genes are TRBV6-5 and TRBJ1-1, with D possibly TRBD1 on 5 matching bases. V was trimmed by 6 bases and J by 9 bases, leaving 14 bases between them. This CDR3 is 12 amino acids long. Per the germline V gene, CDR1 is MNHEY and CDR2 is SVGAGI. CDR3 sequence (DNA): TGTGCCAGCAGCCACGACAGAAACAAAGCTTTCTTT. Residues: CASSHDRNKAFF.

The genes are TRBV9 and TRBJ2-1, with 7 bases matching TRBD2. CDR3 size: 15 residues. Germline lookup yields CDR1 SGDLS and CDR2 YYNGEE. The junction had 0 bases not matched to a gene; V was cut back by 0 bases and J by 0 bases. CDR3 loop: CASSVGGGSYNEQFF. The CDR3 nucleotides read TGTGCCAGCAGCGTAGGGGGGGGCTCCTACAATGAGCAGTTCTTC.

This sequence joins TRBV5-6 and TRBJ2-2, with a tentative D call TRBD2 (6 bases). The CDR3 sequence is 14 residues long. Germline CDR1 reads SGHDT; CDR2 reads YYEEEE. V lost 4 bases and J 4 bases, leaving 11 bases between the germline ends. DNA for the CDR3: TGTGCCAGCAGCCCGGGACTTACCACCGGGGAGCTGTTTTTT. This sequence encodes CASSPGLTTGELFF.

The gene calls are TRBV9 and TRBJ1-1, with 9 nucleotides matching TRBD1. CDR3 length: 17 amino acids. With V trimmed by 7 bases and J by 1 base, 14 bases remained unmatched. Germline assignment: CDR1 SGDLS and CDR2 YYNGEE. The CDR3 DNA follows: TGTGCCAGCGGCGATGTCTTCGAGGACAGGGGGAACACTGAAGCTTTCTTT. Translating gives CASGDVFEDRGNTEAFF.

This sequence joins TRBV19 and TRBJ2-3, with 8 positions matching TRBD1. CDR3 size: 15 residues. CDR1 and CDR2 (germline): LNHDA, SQIVND (reference sequence). The V segment lost 3 bases and the J segment 2 bases; nucleotides outside the gene matches: 4. The CDR3 sequence: CASSISQGATDTQYF. In DNA form, the CDR3 reads TGTGCCAGTAGTATTTCGCAGGGGGCCACAGATACGCAGTATTTT. The whole variable domain, filled in from reference TRBV19 and TRBJ2-3, reads DGGITQSPKYLFRKEGQNVTLSCEQNLNHDAMYWYRQDPGQGLRLIYYSQIVNDFQKGDIAEGYSVSREKKESFPLTVTSAQKNPTAFYLCASSISQGATDTQYFGPGTRLTVL.

Only one count was recorded for this clone. The J gene is TRBJ2-3, the V gene TRBV6-5, with 7 bases identical to TRBD2. Looked up from germline, CDR1 is MNHEY and CDR2 is SVGAGI. After removal of 5 bases from V and 4 bases from J, the junction contained 3 bases not matched to a gene. This CDR3 is 13 amino acids long. The chain's CDR3 is CASSRGVADTQYF. CDR3 DNA sequence: TGTGCCAGCAGTCGGGGGGTTGCAGATACGCAGTATTTT.